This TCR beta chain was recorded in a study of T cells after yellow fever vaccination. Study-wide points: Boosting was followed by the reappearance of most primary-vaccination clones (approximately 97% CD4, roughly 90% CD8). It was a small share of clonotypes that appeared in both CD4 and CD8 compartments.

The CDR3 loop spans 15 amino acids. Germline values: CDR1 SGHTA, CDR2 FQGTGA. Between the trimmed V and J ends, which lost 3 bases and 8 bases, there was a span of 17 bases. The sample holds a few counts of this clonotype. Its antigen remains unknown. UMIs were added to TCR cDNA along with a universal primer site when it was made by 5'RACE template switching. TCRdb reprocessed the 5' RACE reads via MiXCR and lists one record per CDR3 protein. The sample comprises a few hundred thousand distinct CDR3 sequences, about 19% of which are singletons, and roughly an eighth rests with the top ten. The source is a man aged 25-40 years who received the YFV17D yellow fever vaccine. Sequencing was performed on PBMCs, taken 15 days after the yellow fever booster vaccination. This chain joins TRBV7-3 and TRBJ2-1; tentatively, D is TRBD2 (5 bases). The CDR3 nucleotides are TGTGCCAGCAGCTTCTCGGACTCCCTCGGGGATGAGCAGTTCTTC. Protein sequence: CASSFSDSLGDEQFF. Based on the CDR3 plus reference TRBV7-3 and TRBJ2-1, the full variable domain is GAGVSQTPSNKVTEKGKYVELRCDPISGHTALYWYRQSLGQGPEFLIYFQGTGAADDSGLPNDRFFAVRPEGSVSTLKIQRTERGDSAVYLCASSFSDSLGDEQFFGPGTRLTVL.